This T cell receptor (beta chain) comes out of a study of cytomegalovirus exposure and HLA in healthy donors. About the study: Approximately 180 million T cells yielded roughly 100 million unique TCR beta sequences, as an earlier analysis found.

J lost 6 bases, V lost 1 base, and 3 bases had no gene match. The CDR3 is made up of 14 amino acids. Germline assignment: CDR1 ENHRY and CDR2 SYGVKD. The study's findings and limits: Three of the chains that were CMV-associated were confirmed in vitro to be specific for CMV antigens. A later analysis found TCR association rates differed by HLA locus, highest for DRB1 and lowest for HLA-C.

Notes on this clone: Its antigen is not known.

The PCR used 60 Vbeta and 13 Jbeta primers. Clones were read by immunoSEQ multiplex PCR, and TCRdb kept only the in-frame ones, dropping some. The table includes some 200,000 clones, 70% to 80% detected once. The source material was PBMCs. V gene TRBV10-3 combines with J gene TRBJ2-7; 10 bases are a match to TRBD1. The sequence was obtained from a girl under 18 in good health and CMV-seropositive. The CDR3 region is CAISEWDRGGEQYF. Here the CDR3 DNA reads TGTGCCATCAGTGAGTGGGACAGGGGCGGCGAGCAGTACTTC.